This passage covers 20 T cell receptor beta chains from one sample sequenced in a study of T cells in Graves' hyperthyroidism and ophthalmopathy. Using RNA transcripts as the source, TCR beta CDR3 regions were amplified. Initially, a first-round RT-PCR of the TCR CDR3 employed the HTBI primer set. A single record per CDR3 protein comes from TCRdb applying MiXCR to the multiplex PCR reads. The sample includes some 300,000 distinct CDR3 sequences, around 15% seen only once; the top ten take 6.5% to 10%. The sample consisted of blood. The source is a woman aged 40 to 50 with Graves' hyperthyroidism.

The table lists this clonotype with a few counts. V is TRBV19 and J is TRBJ1-1, with 7 bases identical to TRBD1. Germline assignment: CDR1 LNHDA and CDR2 SQIVND (reference sequence). J lost 6 bases, V lost 9 bases, and 7 bases had no gene match. CDR3 length: 12 residues. CDR3 nucleotide sequence: TGTGCCAGCAGGGGGTCCGAGGCTGAAGCTTTCTTT. Translation: CASRGSEAEAFF.

The chain employs TRBV20-1 and TRBJ2-2; possibly TRBD2 for D (6 bases). The V gene lost 0 bases and the J gene lost 7 bases, with 15 bases spanning the gap. The CDR3 runs to 15 residues. The germline V gene has CDR1 DFQATT and CDR2 SNEGSKA (reference sequence). This chain's CDR3 is CSARDQRVPFGELFF. The CDR3, as DNA: TGCAGTGCTAGAGACCAGCGGGTCCCTTTCGGGGAGCTGTTTTTT.

The table lists this clonotype with many counts. The V gene is TRBV20-1, the J gene TRBJ2-3, with D unclear. Germline loops: CDR1 DFQATT, CDR2 SNEGSKA (reference sequence). V lost 3 bases, J lost 3 bases, and 4 bases lay in between. The CDR3 is made up of 11 amino acids. The CDR3 spells CSASGTDTQYF. Written as DNA, the CDR3 is TGCAGTGCTAGCGGAACAGATACGCAGTATTTT.

The sample holds a few counts of this clonotype. The chain has TRBV19 and TRBJ2-7; possibly TRBD1 for D (6 bases). CDR3 size: 13 residues. Germline assignment: CDR1 LNHDA and CDR2 SQIVND (reference sequence). V dropped 5 bases and J dropped 5 bases, with 13 bases sitting between them. Written as DNA, the CDR3 is TGTGCCAGTAGTCCCCACAGGGTTAACGAGCAGTACTTC. Amino acid sequence: CASSPHRVNEQYF.

The V and J genes are TRBV5-5 and TRBJ1-5, with D possibly being TRBD1 (5 bases). The CDR3 length is 17 residues. Trimming took 0 bases from V and 7 from J, leaving 20 bases between them. CDR1 and CDR2 (germline): SGHKS, YYEKEE (reference sequence). CDR3 in DNA: TGTGCCAGCAGCTTGGCCTTGGGGGGATTCGGGGTCCAGCCCCAGCATTTT. It translates to CASSLALGGFGVQPQHF.

In regard to this clonotype: A much larger clone differs from this one at a single base, so this may be a read error. The V call is TRBV29-1, the J call TRBJ2-7; 13 nucleotides agree with TRBD2. This CDR3 region has 15 residues. Germline CDR1 reads SQVTM; CDR2 reads ANQGSEA. CDR3 region: CSVFGTSGTSYGQYF. CDR3 bases: TGCAGCGTTTTTGGGACTAGCGGGACCTCCTACGGGCAGTACTTC.

This clonotype has ten or more counts. V and J are TRBV7-8 and TRBJ2-7, with D tentatively TRBD1 or TRBD2 (5 bases each). Germline-derived CDR1 and CDR2 are SGHVS and FQNEAQ. The CDR3 consists of 15 residues. Between the trimmed V and J ends, which lost 0 bases and 1 base, there was a span of 10 bases. CDR3 DNA: TGTGCCAGCAGCTTAGCGCGAGGGGTGTCCTACGAGCAGTACTTC. Protein product: CASSLARGVSYEQYF.

Comment on this clonotype: Being one base from a much bigger clone, this may be a read error. This chain uses TRBV7-8 with TRBJ2-7; D call uncertain. The CDR3 has 16 residues. In germline, CDR1 is SGHVS, CDR2 FQNEAQ. Trimming removed 1 base from V and 0 bases from J, with 13 bases in between. The CDR3 DNA is TGTGCCAGCAGCTTAGGACCCCGGCCCTTCTCCTACGAGCAGTACTTC. Translated: CASSLGPRPFSYEQYF.

Ten or more counts support this clonotype. This sequence joins TRBV20-1 and TRBJ1-1; D gene uncertain. This CDR3 has 16 amino acids. The germline V and J ends were trimmed by 0 bases and 0 bases, with 14 bases remaining between them. Germline loops: CDR1 DFQATT, CDR2 SNEGSKA (reference sequence). In nucleotides, the CDR3 is TGCAGTGCTAGAGATGAGGGCGGAGCCTTGAACACTGAAGCTTTCTTT. Translation gives CSARDEGGALNTEAFF.

The CDR3 is CSARVQFLPRQGDTEAFF. The CDR3 DNA reads as TGCAGTGCTAGAGTACAGTTTTTGCCACGACAGGGGGATACTGAAGCTTTCTTT. This chain links TRBV20-1 with TRBJ1-1; 9 nucleotides agree with TRBD1. V shed 1 base and J 5 bases; nucleotides not matched to a gene: 17. Looked up from germline, CDR1 is DFQATT and CDR2 is SNEGSKA (reference sequence). The CDR3 loop spans 18 amino acids.

This clonotype was seen many times. The J gene is TRBJ2-1, the V gene TRBV7-8, with D maybe TRBD2 (6 bases). Germline V gene sequence: CDR1 SGHVS, CDR2 FQNEAQ. The CDR3 extends over 13 amino acids. Between the trimmed V and J ends, which lost 6 bases and 8 bases, there was a span of 14 bases. The CDR3, as DNA: TGTGCCAGCAGTGGGCTAGCGCGCCATGAGCAGTTCTTC. This gives the protein CASSGLARHEQFF.

This clonotype came up many times. This rearrangement joins TRBV13 to TRBJ1-3, with 7 bases lining up with TRBD1. The junction had 3 bases not matched to a gene; V was cut back by 4 bases and J by 0 bases. The CDR3 contains 15 residues. Germline V gene sequence: CDR1 PRHDT, CDR2 FYEKMQ (reference sequence). The CDR3 loop is CASSWTGFSGNTIYF. The DNA for the CDR3 is TGTGCCAGCAGCTGGACAGGTTTCTCTGGAAACACCATATATTTT.

This clonotype was observed at least ten times. The chain uses TRBV27 and TRBJ2-5, with D perhaps given as TRBD1 or TRBD2 (5 bases each). Trimming took 0 bases from V and 5 from J, leaving 10 bases between them. This CDR3 spans 14 amino acids. CDR1 MNHEY and CDR2 SMNVEV come from the germline V gene (reference sequence). DNA of the CDR3: TGTGCCAGCAGTTTATCGACGTGGGGGGAGACCCAGTACTTC. It encodes CASSLSTWGETQYF.

The sample holds many counts of this clonotype. J is TRBJ1-2 and V is TRBV7-8; TRBD1 matches 8 bases. This CDR3 has 13 residues. Per the germline V gene, CDR1 is SGHVS and CDR2 is FQNEAQ. V shed 0 bases and J 10 bases; nucleotides not matched to a gene: 4. DNA of the CDR3: TGTGCCAGCAGCTTAGCCCAGGGGGCCTCCTACACCTTC. As protein: CASSLAQGASYTF.

This clonotype was picked up many times. This chain uses TRBV28 with TRBJ2-7; TRBD2 matches at 9 bases. V was pared by 7 bases and J by 4 bases, with 11 bases of the junction left unmatched. This CDR3 is 15 amino acids long. Germline V CDR1 and CDR2: MDHEN, SYDVKM. CDR3 amino acids: CASIEKAGGPYEQYF. The CDR3, as DNA: TGTGCCAGCATCGAGAAGGCGGGAGGGCCTTACGAGCAGTACTTC. Filled out from reference TRBV28 and TRBJ2-7, the complete variable domain reads DVKVTQSSRYLVKRTGEKVFLECVQDMDHENMFWYRQDPGLGLRLIYFSYDVKMKEKGDIPEGYSVSREKKERFSLILESASTNQTSMYLCASIEKAGGPYEQYFGPGTRLTVT.

The chain combines TRBV13 with TRBJ2-3; perhaps TRBD1 as D (6 bases). V was pared by 4 bases and J by 3 bases, with 14 bases between. Germline V gives CDR1 PRHDT, CDR2 FYEKMQ (reference sequence). There are 15 residues in the CDR3. The CDR3 reads CASSSRTVRTDTQYF. The DNA for the CDR3 is TGTGCCAGCAGCTCGCGGACAGTCAGGACAGATACGCAGTATTTT.

Concerning this clonotype: At one end, the junction sequence differs from germline, possibly due to a read error. The chain couples TRBV7-9 to TRBJ2-1; TRBD1 matches 9 bases. Germline V lookup: CDR1 SEHNR, CDR2 FQNEAQ (reference sequence). The CDR3 is made up of 13 amino acids. CDR3 nucleotides: TGTGCCAGCAACTTACAGGGGGCGAATGAGCAGTTCTTC. Translated, it gives CASNLQGANEQFF.

This clonotype was recorded many times. The V call is TRBV2, the J call TRBJ1-5; TRBD1 is a possible D gene (5 bases). The CDR3 consists of 14 residues. Trimming stripped 8 bases from V and 7 bases from J, with 18 bases between. Germline V CDR1 and CDR2: SNHLY, FYNNEI. The DNA for the CDR3 is TGTGCCAGCTCCAGGGCGGCCCGGGGGCAGCCCCAGCATTTT. Its protein is CASSRAARGQPQHF.

This clonotype appeared many times. The chain recombines TRBV7-2 with TRBJ1-4; TRBD1 might be the D (6 bases). Between the trimmed V and J ends, which lost 4 bases and 8 bases, there was a span of 11 bases. This CDR3 has 13 amino acids. The germline V gene encodes CDR1 SGHTA and CDR2 FQGNSA. The CDR3 DNA is TGTGCCAGCAGCTACAGGGTTAGGGAAAAACTGTTTTTT. Protein sequence: CASSYRVREKLFF.

The CDR3 DNA sequence: TGTGCCAGCAGTACGGACAGGTTCAAGCAGTACTTC. Its translation is CASSTDRFKQYF. The rearrangement uses TRBV6-1 and TRBJ2-7; TRBD1 matches 7 bases. The V gene end was trimmed by 5 bases and the J gene end by 8 bases; junction bases not matched to a gene: 6. Germline loops: CDR1 MNHNS, CDR2 SASEGT. The CDR3 totals 12 residues.